Listed here is a single T cell receptor beta chain. This entry is derived from a study of blood T cell repertoires in COVID-19. Study background: Acute-phase and convalescent COVID-19 samples originated in the United States, Italy and Spain. From T cells, B-cell-depleted T cells, or PBMCs came the material, which was cDNA or gDNA.

The junction had 7 bases not matched to a gene; V was cut back by 1 base and J by 6 bases. The CDR3 sequence is 17 residues long. Germline CDR1 MGHRA, CDR2 YSYEKL. Original processing notes: How many nucleated cells were present was estimated from reference gene primer amplification. The repertoire was sequenced with immunoSEQ multiplex PCR; TCRdb's copy has only in-frame clones and lacks some. That table furnishes V, J and clone size, whereas the DNA furnished D and trimming. The table has under 150,000 clones, over 70% seen once. The chain has TRBV4-1 and TRBJ2-1; TRBD2 agrees at 12 bases. What was sequenced was peripheral blood. The origin of this receptor is a man in his forties or fifties with acute or convalescent COVID-19. CDR3 in amino acids: CASSQVLAGGRGNEQFF. As DNA, the CDR3 is TGCGCCAGCAGCCAAGTCCTAGCGGGGGGGCGGGGCAATGAGCAGTTCTTC.